This entry lists 9 T cell receptor beta chains sequenced from one sample in a study of cytomegalovirus exposure and HLA in healthy donors. PCR primers comprised 60 Vbeta and 13 Jbeta primers. Produced via immunoSEQ multiplex PCR; TCRdb's table is partial and in-frame only. The specimen's table records about 210,000 clones. The sequenced material came from PBMCs. Receptors originate from a young woman in good health and CMV-seropositive.

The chain combines TRBV30 with TRBJ2-5; D perhaps matches TRBD2 (5 bases). There are 13 residues in the CDR3. The V end lost 1 base, the J end lost 2 bases, and 8 bases lay between the germline ends. Germline V gives CDR1 GTSNPN, CDR2 SVGIG (reference sequence). The CDR3 bases are TGTGCCTGGAGTGGGAGGAAACAAGAGACCCAGTACTTC. This sequence encodes CAWSGRKQETQYF.

The chain is built from TRBV2 and TRBJ2-3; 8 bases align to TRBD1. CDR3 size: 14 residues. The V gene end was trimmed by 4 bases and the J gene end by 2 bases; junction bases not matched to a gene: 2. Germline lookup yields CDR1 SNHLY and CDR2 FYNNEI. The DNA for the CDR3 is TGTGCCAGCAGTGGACAGGGGATCACAGATACGCAGTATTTT. Encoded protein: CASSGQGITDTQYF.

This chain uses TRBV5-1 with TRBJ1-3; 7 bases match TRBD1. Germline CDR1 reads SGHRS; CDR2 reads YFSETQ. The CDR3 totals 15 residues. J was trimmed by 0 bases and V by 4 bases; bases with no gene match: 4. This CDR3 is CASSRDSPSGNTIYF. CDR3 nucleotide sequence: TGCGCCAGCAGCCGGGACAGTCCCTCTGGAAACACCATATATTTT.

V is TRBV5-6 and J is TRBJ2-1; 10 bases align to TRBD2. The length of the CDR3 is 19 residues. Looked up from germline, CDR1 is SGHDT and CDR2 is YYEEEE. Germline trimming cut 3 bases from V and 6 bases from J; bases unmatched to any gene: 18. The CDR3 DNA sequence: TGTGCCAGCAGCTGGACTAGCGGTTTTGTCCCTACTTCTCGCAATGAGCAGTTCTTC. Translation: CASSWTSGFVPTSRNEQFF.

CDR3 region: CASSEPRQMEQYF. CDR3 sequence (DNA): TGCGCCAGCAGTGAGCCGCGCCAAATGGAGCAGTACTTC. This sequence joins TRBV10-2 and TRBJ2-7; D remains unclear. This CDR3 is 13 amino acids long. Germline loops: CDR1 WSHSY, CDR2 SAAADI. V was trimmed by 2 bases and J by 7 bases, leaving 12 bases between them.

The gene calls are TRBV19 and TRBJ1-2, with D unclear. CDR3 length: 11 amino acids. Germline CDR1 and CDR2: LNHDA and SQIVND (reference sequence). V was shortened by 2 bases and J by 8 bases, with 6 bases between the two germline ends. The CDR3: CASSILGGYTF. The CDR3 DNA sequence: TGTGCCAGTAGTATACTGGGCGGCTACACCTTC.

The rearrangement joins TRBV6-4 to TRBJ2-3, with a weak D call TRBD2 (5 bases). The germline gives CDR1 MRHNA, CDR2 SNTAGT. Trimming took off 4 bases at V and 0 bases at J, with 11 bases between the two ends. The CDR3 is 15 residues long. This CDR3 is CASSAQPGSTDTQYF. CDR3 nucleotides: TGTGCCAGCAGTGCCCAACCGGGGAGCACAGATACGCAGTATTTT.

The chain couples TRBV18 to TRBJ1-4, with D possibly being TRBD1 (5 bases). The CDR3 spans 16 residues. V was trimmed by 5 bases and J by 8 bases, leaving 21 bases between them. Germline V gives CDR1 KGHSH, CDR2 LQKENI. The CDR3 DNA is TGTGCCAGCTCATTCGCGGGCGGGGATTGGGACGAAAAACTGTTTTTT. Amino acids: CASSFAGGDWDEKLFF.

The V gene is TRBV6-1, the J gene TRBJ2-5; D unresolved. Germline V gene data show CDR1 as MNHNS and CDR2 as SASEGT. The V end lost 2 bases, the J end lost 0 bases, and 4 bases lay between the germline ends. The CDR3 is made up of 13 amino acids. The CDR3, as DNA: TGTGCCAGCAGTGAAACAGACCAAGAGACCCAGTACTTC. This encodes CASSETDQETQYF.